Below are 24 T cell receptor beta chains sequenced from a single sample in a study of Tregs in tolerant kidney transplant recipients. The repertoire was sequenced with immunoSEQ multiplex PCR; TCRdb's copy has only in-frame clones and lacks some. The repertoire has nearly 95,000 clones, 93% of them found once; the top ten carry 0.35% to 0.55%. The sample consisted of CD4+ T cells from blood, taken before the transplant. The receptors come from a human donor who received a combined kidney and bone marrow transplant.

Of note for this clone: The sample carries other DNA sequences with the same CDR3. The V and J genes are TRBV11-1 and TRBJ2-5; 9 positions agree with TRBD1. Germline assignment: CDR1 SGHAT and CDR2 FQDESV (reference sequence). The length of the CDR3 is 13 residues. Unmatched junction bases numbered 3, after V lost 5 bases and J lost 5 bases. CDR3 DNA sequence: TGTGCCAGCAGCCGAGACAGGGGGGAGACCCAGTACTTC. This translates into CASSRDRGETQYF.

This chain joins TRBV7-9 and TRBJ2-1; 11 bases fit TRBD2. V dropped 6 bases and J dropped 6; count of bases not matched to a gene: 10. The CDR3 loop spans 16 amino acids. Germline V gives CDR1 SEHNR, CDR2 FQNEAQ (reference sequence). CDR3: CASSFSGGAKGNEQFF. The DNA for the CDR3 is TGTGCCAGCAGTTTTAGCGGGGGGGCAAAGGGCAATGAGCAGTTCTTC.

This rearrangement joins TRBV18 to TRBJ1-2; perhaps TRBD1 as D (5 bases). This CDR3 is built from 15 residues. Trimming removed 3 bases at V and 6 bases at J, with 17 bases between. CDR1 and CDR2 from the germline V gene are KGHSH and LQKENI. As DNA, the CDR3 is TGTGCCAGCTCACCTCCGGGTCAAGGGGCGGATGGCTACACCTTC. This gives the protein CASSPPGQGADGYTF.

This clone has only a few counts. This sequence joins TRBV19 and TRBJ1-1, with D tentatively TRBD1 (5 bases). CDR3 length: 13 residues. Germline-derived CDR1 and CDR2 are LNHDA and SQIVND (reference sequence). Trimming shortened V by 6 bases and J by 3 bases, and 11 bases separated the two germline ends. CDR3 sequence: CASRYDSYTEAFF. For the CDR3, the DNA is TGTGCCAGTAGATACGACAGTTACACTGAAGCTTTCTTT.

The genes are TRBV7-2 and TRBJ2-2, with 8 bases aligning to TRBD1. The J segment lost 1 base and the V segment lost 5 bases, leaving 6 bases of the junction unmatched. The germline CDR1 and CDR2 sequences are SGHTA and FQGNSA. This CDR3 contains 16 residues. The CDR3 nucleotides read TGTGCCAGCAGCCTTCGACAGGGGCTGAACACCGGGGAGCTGTTTTTT. It yields the protein CASSLRQGLNTGELFF.

The chain carries TRBV30 and TRBJ2-4; 8 nucleotides line up with TRBD2. V trimming: 4 bases; J trimming: 4 bases; junction bases outside the gene matches: 12. CDR1 is GTSNPN and CDR2 is SVGIG in the germline V gene (reference sequence). The CDR3 is 16 residues long. The CDR3 DNA sequence: TGTGCCTGGAACGCGAGGATAGCGGGAATGAAAAACATTCAGTACTTC. Protein sequence: CAWNARIAGMKNIQYF.

The CDR3, as DNA: TGTGCCAGCAGCTCCCGGGCCTACAATGAGCAGTTCTTC. It encodes CASSSRAYNEQFF. V usage is TRBV4-2 and J usage is TRBJ2-1, with no clear D. V lost 5 bases to trimming and J lost 2 bases, with 7 bases between them. CDR3 size: 13 residues. CDR1 is LGHNA and CDR2 is YNFKEQ in the germline V gene.

The genes are TRBV18 and TRBJ2-1, with 9 bases fitting TRBD1. Germline CDR1 KGHSH, CDR2 LQKENI. The V and J ends lost 6 bases and 10 bases, in that order; junction bases with no gene match: 4. The CDR3 totals 12 residues. This chain's CDR3 is CASSQGQGEQFF. CDR3 sequence (DNA): TGTGCCAGCTCCCAGGGACAGGGCGAGCAGTTCTTC.

CDR3 sequence reads: CASRSFGDEQYF. CDR3 in DNA: TGTGCCAGCAGATCCTTCGGGGACGAGCAGTACTTC. This chain joins TRBV6-5 and TRBJ2-7; D might be TRBD2 (5 bases). The CDR3 runs to 12 residues. The V gene lost 6 bases and the J gene lost 5 bases, with 11 bases spanning the gap. Per the germline V gene, CDR1 is MNHEY and CDR2 is SVGAGI.

This chain uses TRBV15 with TRBJ2-7; weak D call: TRBD2 (6 bases). In germline, CDR1 is LNHNV, CDR2 YYDKDF (reference sequence). Trimming removed 0 bases from V and 2 bases from J, with 14 bases in between. The CDR3 loop spans 16 amino acids. The CDR3 spells CATSRDRGSGAYEQYF. CDR3 DNA sequence: TGTGCCACCAGCAGAGATCGGGGTAGCGGAGCCTACGAGCAGTACTTC.

The rearrangement links TRBV5-6 to TRBJ2-5; TRBD2 agrees at 7 bases. After removal of 2 bases from V and 0 bases from J, the junction contained 7 bases not matched to a gene. Germline lookup yields CDR1 SGHDT and CDR2 YYEEEE. The CDR3 totals 16 residues. Here the CDR3 DNA reads TGTGCCAGCAGCTTTAGGTCTAGCGGATACCAAGAGACCCAGTACTTC. Amino acids: CASSFRSSGYQETQYF.

The gene calls are TRBV5-5 and TRBJ2-7; TRBD2 agrees at 9 bases. The V gene's germline CDR1 is SGHKS and CDR2 YYEKEE (reference sequence). The CDR3 runs to 15 residues. V trimming: 3 bases; J trimming: 2 bases; junction bases outside the gene matches: 6. The CDR3, as DNA: TGTGCCAGCAGCTCGCGGTCTAGCGGGGCCTACGAGCAGTACTTC. Translating it yields CASSSRSSGAYEQYF.

The chain uses TRBV18 and TRBJ1-1; D remains unclear. The CDR3 has 16 amino acids. CDR1 and CDR2 (germline): KGHSH, LQKENI. Trimming left V 1 base short and J 0 bases short, with 12 bases between. The CDR3 loop is CASSPRRDELNTEAFF. CDR3 DNA sequence: TGTGCCAGCTCACCACGGCGGGATGAATTGAACACTGAAGCTTTCTTT.

This chain connects TRBV19 to TRBJ1-2; 8 nucleotides match TRBD1. The CDR3 consists of 15 residues. The V segment lost 4 bases and the J segment 3 bases; nucleotides outside the gene matches: 7. CDR1 LNHDA and CDR2 SQIVND come from the germline V gene (reference sequence). The CDR3 nucleotides read TGTGCCAGTAGTAGGGGACAGGCGACTGACTATGGCTACACCTTC. This translates into CASSRGQATDYGYTF.

Points on this clone: Other DNA sequences in this sample translate to the same CDR3. J is TRBJ1-2 and V is TRBV9, with a tentative D call TRBD1 (5 bases). Germline V gene lookup returns CDR1 SGDLS and CDR2 YYNGEE. This CDR3 comprises 14 residues. V was pared by 0 bases and J by 2 bases, with 8 bases between. The CDR3 DNA reads as TGTGCCAGCAGCGTAGACGGGGGGAACTATGGCTACACCTTC. It is translated as CASSVDGGNYGYTF.

This chain uses TRBV15 with TRBJ1-2, with a possible D match to TRBD1 (5 bases). The germline V and J ends were trimmed by 3 bases and 8 bases, with 10 bases remaining between them. Germline assignment: CDR1 LNHNV and CDR2 YYDKDF (reference sequence). The CDR3 has 12 amino acids. This CDR3 reads CATSSDPGGYTF. The CDR3 DNA follows: TGTGCCACCAGCAGCGACCCAGGGGGCTACACCTTC.

V usage is TRBV6-5 and J usage is TRBJ1-1, with a possible D match to TRBD1 (5 bases). Trimming removed 3 bases at V and 4 bases at J, with 18 bases between. Germline V gene sequence: CDR1 MNHEY, CDR2 SVGAGI. The CDR3 runs to 16 residues. CDR3 DNA sequence: TGTGCCAGCAGTTATCGGGTGGAGGGAAGGGGCACTGAAGCTTTCTTT. Translated: CASSYRVEGRGTEAFF.

This chain connects TRBV28 to TRBJ1-1; 7 bases agree with TRBD1. The junction had 11 bases not matched to a gene; V was cut back by 5 bases and J by 11 bases. The CDR3 length is 13 residues. The germline V gene encodes CDR1 MDHEN and CDR2 SYDVKM. The CDR3 sequence is CASSRNRGLWAFF. The CDR3 DNA reads as TGTGCCAGCAGTCGCAACAGGGGTTTGTGGGCTTTCTTT.

This rearrangement joins TRBV5-1 to TRBJ2-1; D might be TRBD1 (6 bases). Trimming left V 5 bases short and J 6 bases short, with 15 bases between. This CDR3 is built from 14 residues. Germline V lookup: CDR1 SGHRS, CDR2 YFSETQ. CDR3 protein: CASRPDSRSNEQFF. CDR3 DNA sequence: TGCGCCAGCAGGCCGGACAGCCGCAGCAATGAGCAGTTCTTC.

The genes are TRBV28 and TRBJ2-1; 9 bases fit TRBD2. Germline-derived CDR1 and CDR2 are MDHEN and SYDVKM. This CDR3 region has 17 residues. The V gene end was trimmed by 6 bases and the J gene end by 3 bases; junction bases not matched to a gene: 12. Here the CDR3 reads CASRGSGGLAVYNEQFF. The CDR3 DNA follows: TGTGCCAGCAGAGGTAGCGGGGGACTAGCCGTCTACAATGAGCAGTTCTTC.

This chain joins TRBV7-3 and TRBJ1-1; 7 nucleotides align to TRBD1. There are 13 residues in the CDR3. The junction had 5 bases not matched to a gene; V was cut back by 8 bases and J by 2 bases. Germline lookup yields CDR1 SGHTA and CDR2 FQGTGA. The CDR3 region is CASSTGINTEAFF. The DNA for the CDR3 is TGTGCCAGCTCGACAGGGATTAACACTGAAGCTTTCTTT.

V usage is TRBV5-1 and J usage is TRBJ2-6; 9 nucleotides line up with TRBD1. The CDR3 sequence is 19 residues long. With V trimmed by 5 bases and J by 4 bases, 16 bases remained unmatched. Germline CDR1 and CDR2: SGHRS and YFSETQ. Here the CDR3 reads CASSSNPTGGLSGANVLTF. CDR3 nucleotides: TGCGCCAGCAGTTCGAACCCGACAGGGGGGCTTTCCGGGGCCAACGTCCTGACTTTC.

The J gene is TRBJ1-2, the V gene TRBV5-1; 9 bases agree with TRBD1. CDR1 and CDR2 (germline): SGHRS, YFSETQ. There are 14 residues in the CDR3. Trimming removed 0 bases from V and 6 bases from J; junction bases left unmatched: 3. The chain's CDR3 is CASSLGDRVNGYTF. Here the CDR3 DNA reads TGCGCCAGCAGCTTGGGGGACAGGGTGAATGGCTACACCTTC.

The V gene is TRBV5-1, the J gene TRBJ1-3; D unclear. V gave up 4 bases and J gave up 0 bases, with 14 bases separating them. The length of the CDR3 is 16 residues. Germline CDR1 SGHRS, CDR2 YFSETQ. CDR3 nucleotides: TGCGCCAGCAGCGACCTTGGAGTTGCCTCTGGAAACACCATATATTTT. Translating it yields CASSDLGVASGNTIYF.